What follows are 7 T cell receptor beta chains derived from one specimen sequenced in a study of T-cell reconstitution after alpha-beta-depleted transplantation in children. TCRbeta library construction was performed incorporating unique molecular identifiers. MiXCR, run by TCRdb on the PCR reads, gives a single entry per CDR3 protein. The data show several thousand distinct CDR3 sequences, 16% seen once. The sample here was PBMCs, mostly from graft donor cells, taken 60 days after TCRalphabeta/CD19-depleted stem cell transplant. The source is a male patient younger than 18 who had a stem cell transplant for acute myeloid leukemia, so the T cells may come from the graft donor.

Judged by abundance, this clonotype is medium-sized. The genes are TRBV20-1 and TRBJ2-7; 8 nucleotides align to TRBD2. J lost 3 bases, V lost 3 bases, and 4 bases had no gene match. Germline values: CDR1 DFQATT, CDR2 SNEGSKA (reference sequence). This CDR3 is 13 amino acids long. DNA of the CDR3: TGCAGTGCTAGCGGGAGGGCCGTCTACGAGCAGTACTTC. Its translation is CSASGRAVYEQYF.

This clonotype is medium-sized by share. This chain uses TRBV20-1 with TRBJ2-1; no firm D call. Germline CDR1 is DFQATT and CDR2 is SNEGSKA (reference sequence). Deletions cut 2 bases from V and 0 bases from J, with 11 bases between. The CDR3 runs 15 residues. Here the CDR3 DNA reads TGCAGTGCTAGACGGCTAACCCACTCCTACAATGAGCAGTTCTTC. Protein sequence: CSARRLTHSYNEQFF.

This chain uses TRBV20-1 with TRBJ1-5; 10 nucleotides align to TRBD1. The CDR3 is 15 amino acids. V was pared by 6 bases and J by 2 bases, with 7 bases of the junction left unmatched. Germline V gives CDR1 DFQATT, CDR2 SNEGSKA (reference sequence). The CDR3, as DNA: TGCAGTGCAGGGGGACAGGGGATGGGCAATCAGCCCCAGCATTTT. It codes for CSAGGQGMGNQPQHF.

The table lists this clonotype with a few counts. The chain's CDR3 is CASSLGPGQGIYEQYF. The CDR3 DNA follows: TGCGCCAGCAGCTTGGGACCGGGACAGGGCATCTACGAGCAGTACTTC. The V call is TRBV5-1, the J call TRBJ2-7, with 9 bases aligning to TRBD1. With 0 bases clipped from V and 3 bases from J, the junction kept 7 bases outside the gene matches. This CDR3 region has 16 residues. The germline gives CDR1 SGHRS, CDR2 YFSETQ.

This clonotype is medium-sized (0.01 to 0.1%) by share. The chain employs TRBV13 and TRBJ2-1; D remains unclear. The CDR3 spans 12 residues. Germline V gives CDR1 PRHDT, CDR2 FYEKMQ (reference sequence). Trimming pared 5 bases from V and 7 bases from J, leaving 9 bases between. CDR3 sequence: CASSLKPNEQFF. The CDR3, as DNA: TGTGCCAGCAGCCTCAAGCCGAATGAGCAGTTCTTC.

This clonotype was counted only a few times. The chain has TRBV5-4 and TRBJ2-7; 7 nucleotides agree with TRBD1. Germline V gene lookup returns CDR1 SGHNT and CDR2 YYREEE (reference sequence). V shed 3 bases, J shed 3 bases, and the junction held 6 bases outside the gene matches. This CDR3 contains 14 residues. The CDR3 sequence: CASSSAPGGYEQYF. The CDR3 DNA follows: TGTGCCAGCAGCTCCGCTCCAGGGGGCTACGAGCAGTACTTC. Together with reference TRBV5-4 and TRBJ2-7, the CDR3 gives the full variable domain: ETGVTQSPTHLIKTRGQQVTLRCSSQSGHNTVSWYQQALGQGPQFIFQYYREEENGRGNFPPRFSGLQFPNYSSELNVNALELDDSALYLCASSSAPGGYEQYFGPGTRLTVT.

This CDR3 reads CASSSLLSGGYEQYF. CDR3 DNA: TGTGCCAGCAGCTCCCTACTTAGCGGGGGGTACGAGCAGTACTTC. The genes are TRBV5-4 and TRBJ2-7; 10 positions match TRBD2. V gave up 3 bases and J gave up 4 bases; unmatched junction bases: 7. The CDR3 extends over 15 amino acids. Germline CDR1 reads SGHNT; CDR2 reads YYREEE (reference sequence). The full variable domain, rest sourced from reference TRBV5-4 and TRBJ2-7, is ETGVTQSPTHLIKTRGQQVTLRCSSQSGHNTVSWYQQALGQGPQFIFQYYREEENGRGNFPPRFSGLQFPNYSSELNVNALELDDSALYLCASSSLLSGGYEQYFGPGTRLTVT.